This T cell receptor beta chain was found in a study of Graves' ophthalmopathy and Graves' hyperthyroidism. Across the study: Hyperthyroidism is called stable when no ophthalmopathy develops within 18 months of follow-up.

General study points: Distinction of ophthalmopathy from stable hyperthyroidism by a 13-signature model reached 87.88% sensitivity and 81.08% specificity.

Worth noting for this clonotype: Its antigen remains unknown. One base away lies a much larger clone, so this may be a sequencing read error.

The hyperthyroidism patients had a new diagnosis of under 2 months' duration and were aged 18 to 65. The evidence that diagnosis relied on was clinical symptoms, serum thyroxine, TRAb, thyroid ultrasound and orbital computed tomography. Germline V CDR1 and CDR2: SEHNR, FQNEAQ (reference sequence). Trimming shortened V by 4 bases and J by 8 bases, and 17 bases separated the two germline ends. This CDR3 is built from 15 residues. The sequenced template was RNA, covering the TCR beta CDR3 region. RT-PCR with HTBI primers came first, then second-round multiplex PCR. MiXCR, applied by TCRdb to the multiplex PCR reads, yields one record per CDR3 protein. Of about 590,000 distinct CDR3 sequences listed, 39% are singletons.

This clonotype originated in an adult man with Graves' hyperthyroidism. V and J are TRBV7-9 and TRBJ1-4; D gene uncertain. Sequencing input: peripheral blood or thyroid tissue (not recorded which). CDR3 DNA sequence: TGTGCCAGCAGCTCCCGCCTCCTCGGAATGGAAAAACTGTTTTTT. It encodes CASSSRLLGMEKLFF. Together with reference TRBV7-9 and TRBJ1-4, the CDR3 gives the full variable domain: DTGVSQNPRHKITKRGQNVTFRCDPISEHNRLYWYRQTLGQGPEFLTYFQNEAQLEKSRLLSDRFSAERPKGSFSTLEIQRTEQGDSAMYLCASSSRLLGMEKLFFGSGTQLSVL.